Listed here are 22 T cell receptor beta chains from one sample, sequenced in a study of human T cells and chemical hapten exposure. TCRdb re-derived calls from the RACE reads in MiXCR, one entry per CDR3 protein. The top ten clones hold roughly 2.5% of a sample with approximately 110,000 distinct CDR3 sequences, 30% to 35% of them seen once. Stated time point: patch test 3, about 24 weeks after DPC sensitization. The treatment denotes: therapeutic diphenylcyclopropenone sensitization with weekly scalp DPC. The sequencing used whole blood, collected in connection with sensitization to the hapten diphenylcyclopropenone (DPC). Every receptor here comes from a man aged 40-55 years with alopecia areata. Some clones in this sample may be carry-over from other donors' samples.

V and J are TRBV28 and TRBJ2-7; D might be TRBD2 (6 bases). The CDR3 spans 15 residues. Germline loops: CDR1 MDHEN, CDR2 SYDVKM. V was pared by 7 bases and J by 0 bases, with 16 bases between. The DNA for the CDR3 is TGTGCCAGCATTAACCTTAGCGGAAGCTCCTACGAGCAGTACTTC. This sequence encodes CASINLSGSSYEQYF. The full variable domain, rest sourced from reference TRBV28 and TRBJ2-7, is DVKVTQSSRYLVKRTGEKVFLECVQDMDHENMFWYRQDPGLGLRLIYFSYDVKMKEKGDIPEGYSVSREKKERFSLILESASTNQTSMYLCASINLSGSSYEQYFGPGTRLTVT.

The chain is built from TRBV6-2 or TRBV6-3 and TRBJ1-5, with 7 positions matching TRBD1. Germline CDR1 reads MNHEY; CDR2 reads SVGEGT. This CDR3 region has 13 residues. V dropped 6 bases and J dropped 7; count of bases not matched to a gene: 6. This CDR3 is CASSPQGNQPQHF. The CDR3 region has the DNA TGTGCCAGCAGCCCACAGGGGAACCAGCCCCAGCATTTT.

The CDR3 spells CASTLAVTDTQYF. In DNA form, the CDR3 reads TGTGCCAGCACCCTAGCGGTCACAGATACGCAGTATTTT. The gene calls are TRBV2 and TRBJ2-3; 7 nucleotides match TRBD2. CDR3 length: 13 amino acids. Germline V gives CDR1 SNHLY, CDR2 FYNNEI. V shed 7 bases, J shed 2 bases, and the junction held 3 bases outside the gene matches. The full variable domain, in which reference TRBV2 and TRBJ2-3 provide the parts outside the CDR3, is EPEVTQTPSHQVTQMGQEVILRCVPISNHLYFYWYRQILGQKVEFLVSFYNNEISEKSEIFDDQFSVERPDGSNFTLKIRSTKLEDSAMYFCASTLAVTDTQYFGPGTRLTVL.

In its sample, this clonotype was seen once. The J gene is TRBJ1-1, the V gene TRBV12-3 or TRBV12-4; D remains ambiguous. V lost 5 bases and J lost 8, with 12 bases in between. The CDR3 loop spans 12 amino acids. CDR3 amino acids: CASSRRAVEAFF. Here the CDR3 DNA reads TGTGCCAGCAGTCGAAGGGCCGTGGAAGCTTTCTTT.

V gene TRBV12-3 or TRBV12-4 combines with J gene TRBJ1-1; D is unresolved. The CDR3 loop spans 14 amino acids. The ends were cut back, 3 bases at V and 0 bases at J, with 8 bases in the middle. The CDR3 protein is CASSLETVNTEAFF. The DNA of the CDR3 is TGTGCCAGCAGTTTGGAGACCGTGAACACTGAAGCTTTCTTT.

The gene calls are TRBV27 and TRBJ2-3, with TRBD1 identical over 8 bases. Germline CDR1 and CDR2: MNHEY and SMNVEV (reference sequence). V dropped 6 bases and J dropped 0; count of bases not matched to a gene: 5. The CDR3 runs to 15 residues. CDR3 DNA sequence: TGTGCCAGCAGCTCGACAGGGGTTAGCACAGATACGCAGTATTTT. The encoded protein is CASSSTGVSTDTQYF.

The J gene is TRBJ1-2, the V gene TRBV7-9; D is unresolved. CDR3 length: 12 residues. The V end lost 3 bases, the J end lost 5 bases, and 7 bases lay between the germline ends. Germline-derived CDR1 and CDR2 are SEHNR and FQNEAQ (reference sequence). As DNA, the CDR3 is TGTGCCAGCAGCTTCGATGATTATGGCTACACCTTC. Translating gives CASSFDDYGYTF. Full variable domain (missing parts from reference TRBV7-9 and TRBJ1-2): DTGVSQNPRHKITKRGQNVTFRCDPISEHNRLYWYRQTLGQGPEFLTYFQNEAQLEKSRLLSDRFSAERPKGSFSTLEIQRTEQGDSAMYLCASSFDDYGYTFGSGTRLTVV.

The chain uses TRBV12-3 or TRBV12-4 and TRBJ1-4, with 8 nucleotides matching TRBD1. This CDR3 spans 14 amino acids. The V gene end was trimmed by 6 bases and the J gene end by 4 bases; junction bases not matched to a gene: 4. The CDR3 sequence: CASSRTGFNEKLFF. The CDR3 DNA is TGTGCCAGCAGCCGGACAGGGTTTAATGAAAAACTGTTTTTT.

This clonotype was seen only a few times. J is TRBJ2-6 and V is TRBV28; 12 bases map to TRBD1. The CDR3 loop spans 19 amino acids. CDR1 is MDHEN, CDR2 SYDVKM, per germline. Trimming at V came to 5 bases and at J to 1 base, leaving 9 bases not matched to a gene. The CDR3 here is CASSPLPGQGASGANVLTF. The CDR3 coding sequence is TGTGCCAGCAGTCCCTTACCGGGACAGGGGGCTTCTGGGGCCAACGTCCTGACTTTC.

CDR3 sequence reads: CASIPTSAGSQYF. The CDR3 DNA is TGTGCCAGCATTCCGACTAGCGCTGGTTCGCAGTATTTT. The chain joins TRBV25-1 to TRBJ2-3, with 8 positions matching TRBD2. The CDR3 loop spans 13 amino acids. V lost 7 bases to trimming and J lost 10 bases; unmatched junction nucleotides: 10. Germline CDR1 reads MGHDK; CDR2 reads SYGVNS.

This clonotype has a handful of counts. This chain links TRBV4-3 with TRBJ1-1, with D possibly TRBD1 on 5 matching bases. The CDR3 loop spans 13 amino acids. Germline values: CDR1 LGHNA, CDR2 YSLEER. V shed 1 base and J shed 10 bases, with 13 bases lying between them. The CDR3 here is CASSQVGVFGAFF. The DNA for the CDR3 is TGCGCCAGCAGCCAAGTAGGGGTTTTCGGAGCTTTCTTT.

CDR3 loop: CASSLGADYERYV. In nucleotides, the CDR3 is TGTGCCAGCAGTTTGGGGGCAGACTACGAGCGGTACGTC. This chain links TRBV12-3 or TRBV12-4 with TRBJ2-7, with D perhaps TRBD1 (6 bases). The CDR3 length is 13 residues.

CDR3 bases: TGTGCCAGCAGTCCTAGGGTGTTCAACGAGCAGTACGTC. It is translated as CASSPRVFNEQYV. The chain is built from TRBV6-2 or TRBV6-3 and TRBJ2-7; D gene unclear. Trimming pared 5 bases from V and 5 bases from J, leaving 13 bases between. This CDR3 comprises 13 residues. The germline CDR1 and CDR2 sequences are MNHEY and SVGEGT.

This sequence joins TRBV6-2 or TRBV6-3 and TRBJ2-1, with D hard to call. The CDR3 spans 14 residues. V shed 5 bases and J shed 11 bases, with 19 bases lying between them. Germline V CDR1 and CDR2: MNHEY, SVGEGT. The CDR3 reads CASSPTTTPVKQFF. CDR3 bases: TGTGCCAGCAGTCCGACGACCACCCCAGTAAAGCAGTTCTTC.

This chain links TRBV7-2 with TRBJ2-5, with D possibly matching TRBD1 (6 bases). The CDR3 totals 15 residues. V was pared by 4 bases and J by 5 bases, with 17 bases between. Germline CDR1 SGHTA, CDR2 FQGNSA. CDR3 nucleotides: TGTGCCAGCAGCTCCCGGCCGGAGAGGGGGGAGACCCAGTACTTC. This gives the protein CASSSRPERGETQYF. The full variable domain, its missing parts supplied by reference TRBV7-2 and TRBJ2-5, is GAGVSQSPSNKVTEKGKDVELRCDPISGHTALYWYRQSLGQGLEFLIYFQGNSAPDKSGLPSDRFSAERTGGSVSTLTIQRTQQEDSAVYLCASSSRPERGETQYFGPGTRLLVL.

This clonotype was counted a single time. The chain couples TRBV12-3 or TRBV12-4 to TRBJ1-5; no clear D gene. CDR3 length: 12 amino acids. V was cut by 6 bases and J by 4 bases, with 7 bases left in between. The CDR3 reads CASRLYNQPQHF. Here the CDR3 DNA reads TGTGCCAGCAGGCTTTATAATCAGCCCCAGCATTTT.

V is TRBV29-1 and J is TRBJ2-4, with D uncertain. The germline CDR1 and CDR2 sequences are SQVTM and ANQGSEA. Between the trimmed V and J ends, which lost 1 base and 1 base, there was a span of 5 bases. This CDR3 spans 13 amino acids. CDR3 nucleotides: TGCAGCGTTGAAGGGGGTGCCAAAAACATTCAGTACTTC. Residues: CSVEGGAKNIQYF. The whole variable domain, filled in from reference TRBV29-1 and TRBJ2-4, reads SAVISQKPSRDICQRGTSLTIQCQVDSQVTMMFWYRQQPGQSLTLIATANQGSEATYESGFVIDKFPISRPNLTFSTLTVSNMSPEDSSIYLCSVEGGAKNIQYFGAGTRLSVL.

This clonotype was picked up a small number of times. The V and J genes are TRBV6-1 and TRBJ1-5, with 7 bases identical to TRBD1. The CDR3 contains 14 residues. Germline V CDR1 and CDR2: MNHNS, SASEGT. J lost 9 bases, V lost 1 base, and 6 bases had no gene match. CDR3 bases: TGTGCCAGCAGTGAAGTAACAGGGGATCCGCCCCAGCATTTT. Protein product: CASSEVTGDPPQHF.

This clonotype has only a few counts. The CDR3 region is CSFQRDLNTEAFF. The CDR3, as DNA: TGCAGCTTCCAAAGGGACTTGAACACTGAAGCTTTCTTT. The chain carries TRBV29-1 and TRBJ1-1, with D possibly matching TRBD1 (5 bases). The germline gives CDR1 SQVTM, CDR2 ANQGSEA. The CDR3 is 13 amino acids. The V end lost 8 bases, the J end lost 0 bases, and 13 bases lay between the germline ends.

The chain employs TRBV29-1 and TRBJ2-5; D perhaps matches TRBD2 (5 bases). With 6 bases removed from V and 8 bases from J, the gap between germline ends came to 10 bases. The germline CDR1 and CDR2 sequences are SQVTM and ANQGSEA. CDR3 size: 10 residues. As DNA, the CDR3 is TGCAGCGTCCCGGAGGTCACCCAGTACTTC. This gives the protein CSVPEVTQYF. Together with reference TRBV29-1 and TRBJ2-5, the CDR3 gives the full variable domain: SAVISQKPSRDICQRGTSLTIQCQVDSQVTMMFWYRQQPGQSLTLIATANQGSEATYESGFVIDKFPISRPNLTFSTLTVSNMSPEDSSIYLCSVPEVTQYFGPGTRLLVL.

The chain recombines TRBV20-1 with TRBJ2-3, with D unresolved. The germline gives CDR1 DFQATT, CDR2 SNEGSKA (reference sequence). There are 15 residues in the CDR3. The V gene lost 5 bases and the J gene lost 1 base, with 16 bases spanning the gap. For the CDR3, the DNA is TGCAGTGCTCCCCAGATCAACCCCGGCACAGATACGCAGTATTTT. This codes for CSAPQINPGTDTQYF.

The rearrangement links TRBV10-3 to TRBJ2-7; no reliable D call. CDR1 and CDR2 from the germline V gene are ENHRY and SYGVKD. The germline V and J ends were trimmed by 0 bases and 0 bases, with 3 bases remaining between them. The CDR3 loop spans 13 amino acids. The CDR3 DNA sequence: TGTGCCATCAGTGAGTCGAGCTCCTACGAGCAGTACGTC. Translated, it gives CAISESSSYEQYV.